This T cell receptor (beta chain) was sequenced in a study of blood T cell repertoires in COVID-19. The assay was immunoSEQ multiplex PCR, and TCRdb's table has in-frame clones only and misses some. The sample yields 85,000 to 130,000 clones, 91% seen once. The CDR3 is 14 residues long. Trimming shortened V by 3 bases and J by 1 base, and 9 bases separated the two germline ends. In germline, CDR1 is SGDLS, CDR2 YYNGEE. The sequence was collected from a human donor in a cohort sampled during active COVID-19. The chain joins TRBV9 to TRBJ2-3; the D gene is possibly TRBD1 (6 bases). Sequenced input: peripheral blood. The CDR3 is CASSASGGTDTQYF. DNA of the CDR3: TGTGCCAGCAGCGCATCAGGGGGCACAGATACGCAGTATTTT.